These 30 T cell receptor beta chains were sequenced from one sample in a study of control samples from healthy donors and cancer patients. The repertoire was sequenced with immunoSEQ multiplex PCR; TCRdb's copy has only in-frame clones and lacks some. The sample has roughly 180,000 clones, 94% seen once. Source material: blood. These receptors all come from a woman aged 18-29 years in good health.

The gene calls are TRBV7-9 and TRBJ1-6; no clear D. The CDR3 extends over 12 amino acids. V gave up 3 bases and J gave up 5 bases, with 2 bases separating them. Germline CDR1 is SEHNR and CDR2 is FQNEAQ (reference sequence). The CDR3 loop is CASSFHNSPLHF. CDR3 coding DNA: TGTGCCAGCAGCTTTCATAATTCACCCCTCCACTTT.

The CDR3 protein is CASSLGETGENNEQFF. In DNA, the CDR3 is TGTGCCAGCAGTTTGGGGGAGACAGGGGAGAACAATGAGCAGTTCTTC. The rearrangement joins TRBV28 to TRBJ2-1, with TRBD1 matching 8 bases. With V trimmed by 3 bases and J by 5 bases, 9 bases remained unmatched. The CDR3 runs 16 residues. In germline, CDR1 is MDHEN, CDR2 SYDVKM.

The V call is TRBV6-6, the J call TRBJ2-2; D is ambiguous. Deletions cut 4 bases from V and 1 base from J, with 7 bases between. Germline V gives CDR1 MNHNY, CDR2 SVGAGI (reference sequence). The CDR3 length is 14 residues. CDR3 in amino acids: CASSLNRNTGELFF. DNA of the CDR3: TGTGCCAGCAGTTTAAACAGGAACACCGGGGAGCTGTTTTTT.

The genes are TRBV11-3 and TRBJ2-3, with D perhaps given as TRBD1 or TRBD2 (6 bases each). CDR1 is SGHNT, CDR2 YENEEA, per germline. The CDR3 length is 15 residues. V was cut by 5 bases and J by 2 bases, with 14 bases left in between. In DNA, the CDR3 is TGTGCCAGCAGCGCGGGCCGGGGGCACACAGATACGCAGTATTTT. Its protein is CASSAGRGHTDTQYF.

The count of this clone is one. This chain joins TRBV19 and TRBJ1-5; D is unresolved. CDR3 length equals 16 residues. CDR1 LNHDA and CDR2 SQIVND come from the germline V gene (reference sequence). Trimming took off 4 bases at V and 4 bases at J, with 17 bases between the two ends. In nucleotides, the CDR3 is TGTGCCAGTAGTACTATCCCCTCCCAAAGGAATCAGCCCCAGCATTTT. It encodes CASSTIPSQRNQPQHF. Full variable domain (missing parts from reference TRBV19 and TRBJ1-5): DGGITQSPKYLFRKEGQNVTLSCEQNLNHDAMYWYRQDPGQGLRLIYYSQIVNDFQKGDIAEGYSVSREKKESFPLTVTSAQKNPTAFYLCASSTIPSQRNQPQHFGDGTRLSIL.

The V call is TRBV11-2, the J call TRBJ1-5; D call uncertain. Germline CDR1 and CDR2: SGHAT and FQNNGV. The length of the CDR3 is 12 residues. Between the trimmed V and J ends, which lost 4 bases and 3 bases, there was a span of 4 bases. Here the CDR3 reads CASSSLNQPQHF. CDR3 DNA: TGTGCCAGCAGCTCCCTCAATCAGCCCCAGCATTTT.

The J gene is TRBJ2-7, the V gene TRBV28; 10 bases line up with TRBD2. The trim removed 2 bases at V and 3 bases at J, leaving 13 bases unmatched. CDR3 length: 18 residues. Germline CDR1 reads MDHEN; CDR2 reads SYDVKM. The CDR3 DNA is TGTGCCAGCAGTTTAGGGCTAGCGGGAGAGCGGCGGCACTACGAGCAGTACTTC. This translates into CASSLGLAGERRHYEQYF. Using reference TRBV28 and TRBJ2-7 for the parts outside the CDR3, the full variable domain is DVKVTQSSRYLVKRTGEKVFLECVQDMDHENMFWYRQDPGLGLRLIYFSYDVKMKEKGDIPEGYSVSREKKERFSLILESASTNQTSMYLCASSLGLAGERRHYEQYFGPGTRLTVT.

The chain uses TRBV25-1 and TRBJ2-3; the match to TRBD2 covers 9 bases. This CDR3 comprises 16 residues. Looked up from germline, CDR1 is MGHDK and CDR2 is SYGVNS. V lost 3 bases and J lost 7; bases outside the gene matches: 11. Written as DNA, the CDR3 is TGTGCCAGCAGTGAGGGCGCGGGCGGGGGGGCAAATACGCAGTATTTT. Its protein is CASSEGAGGGANTQYF. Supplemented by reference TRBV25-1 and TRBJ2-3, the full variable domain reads EADIYQTPRYLVIGTGKKITLECSQTMGHDKMYWYQQDPGMELHLIHYSYGVNSTEKGDLSSESTVSRIRTEHFPLTLESARPSHTSQYLCASSEGAGGGANTQYFGPGTRLTVL.

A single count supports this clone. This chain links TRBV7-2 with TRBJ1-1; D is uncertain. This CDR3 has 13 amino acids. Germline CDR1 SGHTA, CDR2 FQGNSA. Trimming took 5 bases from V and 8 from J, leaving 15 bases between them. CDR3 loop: CASSLEAFIEAFF. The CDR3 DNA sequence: TGTGCCAGCAGCCTAGAGGCCTTTATAGAAGCTTTCTTT.

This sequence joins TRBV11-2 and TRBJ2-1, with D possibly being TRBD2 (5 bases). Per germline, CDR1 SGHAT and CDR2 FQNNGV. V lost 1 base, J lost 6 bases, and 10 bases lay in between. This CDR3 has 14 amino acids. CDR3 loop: CASSLASRLNEQFF. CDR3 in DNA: TGTGCCAGCAGCTTAGCTAGCCGGCTCAATGAGCAGTTCTTC.

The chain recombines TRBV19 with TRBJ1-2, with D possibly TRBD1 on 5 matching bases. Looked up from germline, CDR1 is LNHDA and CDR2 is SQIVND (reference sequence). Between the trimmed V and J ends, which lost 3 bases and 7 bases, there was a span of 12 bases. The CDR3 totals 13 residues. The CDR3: CASSIRDGLGYTF. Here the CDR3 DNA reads TGTGCCAGTAGTATCCGGGACGGACTTGGCTACACCTTC. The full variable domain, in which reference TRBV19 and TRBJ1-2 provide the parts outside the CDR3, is DGGITQSPKYLFRKEGQNVTLSCEQNLNHDAMYWYRQDPGQGLRLIYYSQIVNDFQKGDIAEGYSVSREKKESFPLTVTSAQKNPTAFYLCASSIRDGLGYTFGSGTRLTVV.

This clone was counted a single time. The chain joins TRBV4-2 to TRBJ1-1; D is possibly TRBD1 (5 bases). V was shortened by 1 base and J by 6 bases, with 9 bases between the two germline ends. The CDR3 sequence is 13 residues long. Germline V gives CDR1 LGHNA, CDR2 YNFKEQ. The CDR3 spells CASSQVRGAEAFF. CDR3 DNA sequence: TGTGCCAGCAGCCAAGTGCGGGGGGCTGAAGCTTTCTTT.

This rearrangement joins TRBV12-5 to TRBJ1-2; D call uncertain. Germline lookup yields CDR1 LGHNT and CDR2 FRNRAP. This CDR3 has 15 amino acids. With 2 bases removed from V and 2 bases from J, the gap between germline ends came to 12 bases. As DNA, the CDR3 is TGTGCTAGTGGTTTGAGAGGGAACACCAACTATGGCTACACCTTC. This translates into CASGLRGNTNYGYTF.

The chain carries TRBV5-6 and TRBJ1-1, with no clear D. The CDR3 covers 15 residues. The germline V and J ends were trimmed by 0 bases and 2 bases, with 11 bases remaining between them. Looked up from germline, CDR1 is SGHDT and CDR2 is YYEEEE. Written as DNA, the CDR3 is TGTGCCAGCAGCTTGGCTAATGGGAGAAACACTGAAGCTTTCTTT. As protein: CASSLANGRNTEAFF.

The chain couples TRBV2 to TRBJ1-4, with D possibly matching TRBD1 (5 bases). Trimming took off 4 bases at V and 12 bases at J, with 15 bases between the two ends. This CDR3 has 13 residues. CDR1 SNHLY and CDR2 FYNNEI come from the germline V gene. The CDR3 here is CASSALGGGELFF. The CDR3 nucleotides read TGTGCCAGCAGTGCGCTCGGCGGGGGTGAACTGTTTTTT.

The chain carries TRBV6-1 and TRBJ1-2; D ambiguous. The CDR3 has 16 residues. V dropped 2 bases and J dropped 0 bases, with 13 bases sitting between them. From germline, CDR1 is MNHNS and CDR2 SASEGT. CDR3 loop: CASSERTGTANYGYTF. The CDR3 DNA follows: TGTGCCAGCAGTGAAAGGACGGGAACCGCTAACTATGGCTACACCTTC.

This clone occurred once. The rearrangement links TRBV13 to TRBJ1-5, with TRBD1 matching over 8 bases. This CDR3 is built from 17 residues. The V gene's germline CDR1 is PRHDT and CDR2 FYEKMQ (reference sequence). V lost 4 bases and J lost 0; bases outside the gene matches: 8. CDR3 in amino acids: CASSSGQGGSSNQPQHF. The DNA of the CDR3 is TGTGCCAGCAGCTCCGGACAGGGTGGGAGTAGCAATCAGCCCCAGCATTTT.

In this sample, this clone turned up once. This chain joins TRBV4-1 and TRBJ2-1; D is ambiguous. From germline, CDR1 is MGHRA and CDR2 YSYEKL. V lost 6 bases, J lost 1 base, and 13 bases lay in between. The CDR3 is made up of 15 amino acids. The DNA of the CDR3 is TGCGCCAGCAGACCAGGTCTCGGGTCCTACAATGAGCAGTTCTTC. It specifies CASRPGLGSYNEQFF.

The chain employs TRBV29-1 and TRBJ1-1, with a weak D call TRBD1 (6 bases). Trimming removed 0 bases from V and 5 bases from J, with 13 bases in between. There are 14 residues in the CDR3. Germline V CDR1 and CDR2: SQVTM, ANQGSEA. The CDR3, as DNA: TGCAGCGTTGAAGATGGGCGGGGGCTGACTGAAGCTTTCTTT. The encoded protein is CSVEDGRGLTEAFF. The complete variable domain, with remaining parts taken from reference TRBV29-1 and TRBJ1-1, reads SAVISQKPSRDICQRGTSLTIQCQVDSQVTMMFWYRQQPGQSLTLIATANQGSEATYESGFVIDKFPISRPNLTFSTLTVSNMSPEDSSIYLCSVEDGRGLTEAFFGQGTRLTVV.

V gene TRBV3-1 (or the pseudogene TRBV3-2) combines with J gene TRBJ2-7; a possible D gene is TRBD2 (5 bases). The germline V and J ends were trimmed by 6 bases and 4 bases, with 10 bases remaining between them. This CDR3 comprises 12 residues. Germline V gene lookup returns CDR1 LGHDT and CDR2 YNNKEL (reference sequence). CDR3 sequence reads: CASRGRLYEQYF. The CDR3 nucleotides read TGTGCCAGCAGAGGGAGACTGTACGAGCAGTACTTC.

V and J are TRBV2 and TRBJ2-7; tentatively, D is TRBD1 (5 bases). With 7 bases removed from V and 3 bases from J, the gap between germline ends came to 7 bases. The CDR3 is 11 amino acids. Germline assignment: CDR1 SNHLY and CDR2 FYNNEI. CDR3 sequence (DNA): TGTGCCAGCAAAGGACACTACGAGCAGTACTTC. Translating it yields CASKGHYEQYF.

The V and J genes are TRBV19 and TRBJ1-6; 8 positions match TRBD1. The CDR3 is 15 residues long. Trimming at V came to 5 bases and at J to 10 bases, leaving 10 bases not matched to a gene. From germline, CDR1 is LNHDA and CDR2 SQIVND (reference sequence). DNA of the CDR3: TGTGCCAGTAGTTTATCGACAGGGGTTTTCTCACCCCTCCACTTT. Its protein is CASSLSTGVFSPLHF.

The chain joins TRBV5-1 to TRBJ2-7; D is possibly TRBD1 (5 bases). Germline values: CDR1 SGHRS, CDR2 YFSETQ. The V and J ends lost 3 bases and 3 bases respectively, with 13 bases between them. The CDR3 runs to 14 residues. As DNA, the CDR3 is TGCGCCAGCAGCTCTTTTGGACATAGCTACGAGCAGTACTTC. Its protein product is CASSSFGHSYEQYF.

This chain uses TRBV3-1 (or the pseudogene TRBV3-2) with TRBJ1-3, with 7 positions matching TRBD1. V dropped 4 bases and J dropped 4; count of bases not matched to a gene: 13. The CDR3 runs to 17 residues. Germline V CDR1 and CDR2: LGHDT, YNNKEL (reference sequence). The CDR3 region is CASSPPAKGATGNTIYF. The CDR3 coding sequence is TGTGCCAGCAGCCCGCCCGCGAAGGGGGCCACGGGAAACACCATATATTTT.

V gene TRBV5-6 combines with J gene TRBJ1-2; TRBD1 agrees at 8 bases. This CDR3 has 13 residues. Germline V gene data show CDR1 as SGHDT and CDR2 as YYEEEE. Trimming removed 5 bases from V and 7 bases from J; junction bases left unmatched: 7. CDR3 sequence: CASRPGGLGGYTF. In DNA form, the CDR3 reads TGTGCCAGCAGGCCAGGGGGCTTGGGTGGCTACACCTTC.

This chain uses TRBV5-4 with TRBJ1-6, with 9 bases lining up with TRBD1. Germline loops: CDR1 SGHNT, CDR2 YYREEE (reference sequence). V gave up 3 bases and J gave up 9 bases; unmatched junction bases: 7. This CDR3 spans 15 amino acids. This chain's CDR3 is CASSSWTGDSSPLHF. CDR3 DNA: TGTGCCAGCAGCTCGTGGACAGGGGACAGTTCACCCCTCCACTTT.

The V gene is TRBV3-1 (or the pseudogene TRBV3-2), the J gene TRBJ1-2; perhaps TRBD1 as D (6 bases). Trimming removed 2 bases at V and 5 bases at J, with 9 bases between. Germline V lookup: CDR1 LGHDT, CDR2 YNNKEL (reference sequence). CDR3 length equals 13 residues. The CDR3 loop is CASSQSGVYGYTF. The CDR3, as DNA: TGTGCCAGCAGCCAATCAGGGGTATATGGCTACACCTTC.

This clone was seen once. The CDR3 sequence is CASSYSALAGTYEQYF. The CDR3 DNA reads as TGTGCCAGCAGTTACTCGGCCCTAGCGGGGACCTACGAGCAGTACTTC. The rearrangement links TRBV6-2 or TRBV6-3 to TRBJ2-7; 9 nucleotides align to TRBD2. Germline assignment: CDR1 MNHEY and CDR2 SVGEGT. This CDR3 region has 16 residues. V shed 0 bases and J 2 bases; nucleotides not matched to a gene: 5.

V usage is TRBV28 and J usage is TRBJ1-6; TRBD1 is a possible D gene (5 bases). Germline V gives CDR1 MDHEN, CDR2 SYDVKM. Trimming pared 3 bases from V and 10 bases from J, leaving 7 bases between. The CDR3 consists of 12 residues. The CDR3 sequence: CASSLGESPLHF. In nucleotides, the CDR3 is TGTGCCAGCAGTTTGGGGGAATCACCCCTCCACTTT.

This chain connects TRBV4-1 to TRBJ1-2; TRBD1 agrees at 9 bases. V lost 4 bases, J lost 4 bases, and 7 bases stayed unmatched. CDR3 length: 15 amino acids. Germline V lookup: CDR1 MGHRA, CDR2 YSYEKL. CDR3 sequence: CASSLGTGILYGYTF. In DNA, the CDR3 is TGCGCCAGCAGCCTAGGGACAGGGATTCTCTATGGCTACACCTTC.